The 3 T cell receptor beta chains reported below all come from one sample, sequenced in a study of T cells in Graves' hyperthyroidism and ophthalmopathy. Researchers took RNA transcripts and amplified the TCR beta CDR3 regions from them. HTBI primers were the set used in a first-round RT-PCR of the TCR CDR3. In TCRdb, the multiplex PCR reads were re-called with MiXCR into one record per CDR3 protein. The sample includes roughly 180,000 distinct CDR3 sequences, about 17% of them seen just once. Sequencing was carried out using blood. These receptors were taken from a woman aged 50 to 65 with Graves' hyperthyroidism.

The chain couples TRBV2 to TRBJ2-3, with 10 bases fitting TRBD2. The CDR3 covers 15 residues. Trimming at V came to 6 bases and at J to 5 bases, leaving 8 bases not matched to a gene. CDR1 is SNHLY, CDR2 FYNNEI, per germline. CDR3 DNA: TGTGCCAGCAGACCAGCGGGGGGGTCAGGAGATACGCAGTATTTT. Its protein is CASRPAGGSGDTQYF.

The chain couples TRBV2 to TRBJ1-1, with 7 bases identical to TRBD1. CDR1 is SNHLY and CDR2 is FYNNEI in the germline V gene. Trimming removed 3 bases from V and 6 bases from J; junction bases left unmatched: 1. The length of the CDR3 is 12 residues. Here the CDR3 reads CASSDGTAEAFF. CDR3 nucleotides: TGTGCCAGCAGTGATGGGACAGCTGAAGCTTTCTTT.

This clonotype was seen repeatedly, ten times or more. The chain recombines TRBV20-1 with TRBJ1-4, with TRBD1 as a possible D gene (6 bases). V was clipped by 6 bases and J by 10 bases, with 18 bases between them. The CDR3 loop spans 13 amino acids. Germline V gene data show CDR1 as DFQATT and CDR2 as SNEGSKA (reference sequence). In DNA, the CDR3 is TGCAGTGCCCAGGGGACCCTAGGGGGAAAACTGTTTTTT. Translated: CSAQGTLGGKLFF.